The rows below give T cell receptor beta chains drawn from one sample of a study of cytotoxic CD8 clonotypes in ibrutinib-treated CLL. The table came from immunoSEQ multiplex PCR; TCRdb's copy has only in-frame clones and leaves some out. The table records a few hundred thousand clones, about three quarters of them present only once. Source: PBMCs, taken after 24 months of ibrutinib treatment. Receptors originate from a human donor with chronic lymphocytic leukemia. Both conserved end residues are part of each CDR3. D genes are given only for firm matches. Only part of the rows carry a size: once, few, many, or a class if the clone is expanded.

TRBV6-6	TRBJ2-7	few	TRBD1	TGTGCCAGCACCCCGGGACAGGGGGCCCACGAGCAGTACTTC	CASTPGQGAHEQYF
TRBV6-5	TRBJ2-2	once	-	TGTGCCAGCAGTGTACTGGCAGGGCGCGGGGAGCTGTTTTTT	CASSVLAGRGELFF
TRBV6-5	TRBJ2-3	-	-	TGTGCCAGCAGTTACGACAGTTTCACAGATACGCAGTATTTT	CASSYDSFTDTQYF
TRBV10-3	TRBJ2-5	-	TRBD2	TGTGCCATCGGGGGCAACGTAGCGGGAGGGTACCAAGAGACCCAGTACTTC	CAIGGNVAGGYQETQYF
TRBV11-1	TRBJ1-1	-	-	TGTGCCAGCAGCTTAAGGGGAGATGGGATGAACACTGAAGCTTTCTTT	CASSLRGDGMNTEAFF
TRBV12-5	TRBJ2-1	few	TRBD2	TGTGCTAGTGACCGTAGCGGGGTGGGCAATGAGCAGTTCTTC	CASDRSGVGNEQFF
TRBV6-5	TRBJ1-2	-	TRBD1	TGTGCCAGCAGGAAACAAACAGGGGTAGGGGGCTACACCTTC	CASRKQTGVGGYTF
TRBV27	TRBJ2-1	-	TRBD1	TGTGCCAGCAGTTTCACCTCGACAGGGGGCAATGAGCAGTTCTTC	CASSFTSTGGNEQFF
TRBV5-1	TRBJ2-1	-	-	TGCGCCAGCAGCTGGGGTGACTACGAAGGTTACAATGAGCAGTTCTTC	CASSWGDYEGYNEQFF
TRBV4-3	TRBJ2-7	few	-	TGCGCCAGCAGCCAAGAGGGAGCGACCACCTACGAGCAGTACTTC	CASSQEGATTYEQYF
TRBV29-1	TRBJ1-2	-	-	TGCAGCGTTAGCCGTGCTTCGGAGACGGCGGGCTACACCTTC	CSVSRASETAGYTF
TRBV28	TRBJ2-3	-	-	TGTGCCAGCAGTTCCTTGGGACGACCAAGAAAGTTCTTT	CASSSLGRPRKFF
TRBV4-3	TRBJ2-7	-	TRBD1	TGCGCCAGCAGCCAAGATTGGACAGGGGATTCCTACGAGCAGTACTTC	CASSQDWTGDSYEQYF
TRBV10-3	TRBJ2-7	-	TRBD2	TGTGCCATCGGGCCTAGCGGAACCTACGAGCAGTACTTC	CAIGPSGTYEQYF
TRBV28	TRBJ1-5	-	-	TGTGCCAGCAGTCCATGGGACAGCAATCAGCCCCAGCATTTT	CASSPWDSNQPQHF
TRBV5-5	TRBJ2-1	-	TRBD2	TGTGCCAGCAGCCTCGGGACTAGCTCCTACAATGAGCAGTTCTTC	CASSLGTSSYNEQFF
TRBV30	TRBJ2-7	-	-	TGTGCCTGGAGTGTACGGCAGGGCGCATGGGGGGGCTTCTACGAGCAGTACTTC	CAWSVRQGAWGGFYEQYF
TRBV9	TRBJ2-1	-	TRBD2	TGTGCCAGCAGCCCATTAGCGGGGTACAATGAGCAGTTCTTC	CASSPLAGYNEQFF
TRBV6-1	TRBJ1-4	-	-	TGTGCCAGCAGATTATTCCAGGGAATAGGAGAAAAACTGTTTTTT	CASRLFQGIGEKLFF
TRBV5-1	TRBJ2-2	once	-	TGCGCCAGCGGGGCAGGTGGGACGAACACCGGGGAGCTGTTTTTT	CASGAGGTNTGELFF
TRBV4-2	TRBJ2-5	-	-	TGTGCCAGCAGCCAAAGGTTACAAGAGACCCAGTACTTC	CASSQRLQETQYF
TRBV7-8	TRBJ2-7	-	-	TGTGCCAGCAGCTCTGCAGAATCGCCCTACGAGCAGTACTTC	CASSSAESPYEQYF
TRBV7-6	TRBJ2-7	-	TRBD1	TGTGCCAGCAGCTTCAGGACAGGGTCCTACGAGCAGTACTTC	CASSFRTGSYEQYF
TRBV9	TRBJ1-5	-	TRBD1	TGTGCCAGCAGTCCGGGACAGTTAAATCAGCCCCAGCATTTT	CASSPGQLNQPQHF
TRBV6-5	TRBJ2-1	-	TRBD2	TGTGCCAGCACACCAGGGACTAGTTCCTACAATGAGCAGTTCTTC	CASTPGTSSYNEQFF
TRBV30	TRBJ2-1	-	-	TGTGCCTGGAGTCTTGGGAGCGGGCCCTCGAATGAGCAGTTCTTC	CAWSLGSGPSNEQFF
TRBV28	TRBJ1-1	-	-	TGTGCCAGCAGTCCTCCGTTGAACACTGAAGCTTTCTTT	CASSPPLNTEAFF
TRBV19	TRBJ1-1	-	TRBD1	TGTGCCAGTAGTATACCCACCAGCGGGACAGGGGGTAGTGAAGCTTTCTTT	CASSIPTSGTGGSEAFF
TRBV28	TRBJ2-3	-	-	TGTGCCAGCAGTTTACCCCTCGGCGGGGGCACAGATACGCAGTATTTT	CASSLPLGGGTDTQYF
TRBV7-9	TRBJ1-2	many	TRBD1	TGTGCCAGCAGCTTAAGTCAGGGGGCGTTCTATGGCTACACCTTC	CASSLSQGAFYGYTF
TRBV7-2	TRBJ1-1	-	TRBD1	TGTGCCAGCAGCGAAGACAGGGGGCCTTGGACTGAAGCTTTCTTT	CASSEDRGPWTEAFF
TRBV28	TRBJ1-5	once	-	TGTGTGGTAGGCATATATAGCAATCAGCCCCAGCATTTT	CVVGIYSNQPQHF
TRBV9	TRBJ1-1	few	-	TGTGCCAGCAGCGTAGACCAGATGAACACTGAAGCTTTCTTT	CASSVDQMNTEAFF
TRBV7-9	TRBJ1-1	-	-	TGTGCCAGCCATAAGGAGGGCACTGAAGCTTTCTTT	CASHKEGTEAFF
TRBV7-2	TRBJ2-7	-	TRBD2	TGTGCCAGCAGCTCCGGACTAGCGCGAAGCGAGCAGTACTTC	CASSSGLARSEQYF
TRBV6-5	TRBJ2-3	-	-	TGTGCCAGTTCCAGGGACTCGGCAGATACGCAGTATTTT	CASSRDSADTQYF
TRBV7-7	TRBJ2-5	-	-	TGTGCTAGCAGCTCTGAGGCGACAGGCCGGGAGACCCAGTACTTC	CASSSEATGRETQYF
TRBV6-6	TRBJ2-5	once	TRBD1	TGTGCCAGCAGTTACCGACGGACAGGGGTAGGCGAGACCCAGTACTTC	CASSYRRTGVGETQYF
TRBV27	TRBJ1-4	few	-	TGTGCCAGCAGTTTGAGCCGGGACACCCTCGGGAATGAAAAACTGTTTTTT	CASSLSRDTLGNEKLFF
TRBV5-5	TRBJ2-1	-	-	TGTGCCAGCAGATGGGGGGATAAATCCTACAATGAGCAGTTCTTC	CASRWGDKSYNEQFF
TRBV19	TRBJ2-4	few	TRBD2	TGTGCCAGTAGTACCTCTAGCGGGTTCTCCAAAAACATTCAGTACTTC	CASSTSSGFSKNIQYF
TRBV6-1	TRBJ1-4	-	-	TGTGCCAGCAGGCGGGGGCCCAATAATGAAAAACTGTTTTTT	CASRRGPNNEKLFF
TRBV7-9	TRBJ2-7	once	-	TGTGCCAGCAGCCCCGATACCTACGAGCAGTACTTC	CASSPDTYEQYF
TRBV6-5	TRBJ2-7	-	TRBD2	TGTGCCAGCAGTTACTCCTGGCGGGAGTTGAAGAAGGAGCAGTACTTC	CASSYSWRELKKEQYF
TRBV5-1	TRBJ2-1	-	-	TGCGCCAGCAGCTTGGGGGCGGGACTCCGGCCCCACAATGAGCAGTTCTTC	CASSLGAGLRPHNEQFF
TRBV27	TRBJ2-7	-	TRBD1	TGTGCCAGCAGTTGGGGACAGGGCCCGACGGGCGAGCAGTACTTC	CASSWGQGPTGEQYF
TRBV2	TRBJ2-5	-	-	TGTGCCAGCTACAGGGAACACCAAGAGACCCAGTACTTC	CASYREHQETQYF
TRBV7-2	TRBJ2-2	-	-	TGTGCCAGCAGCTTGCTCCCAATCGGGGAGCTGTTTTTT	CASSLLPIGELFF
TRBV7-3	TRBJ2-3	once	TRBD1	TGTGCCAGCAGCTTCGGACAGGGCACAGATACGCAGTATTTT	CASSFGQGTDTQYF
TRBV28	TRBJ2-5	-	TRBD2	TGTGCCAGCAGTGGGGAGGGCGCCTACCAAGAGACCCAGTACTTC	CASSGEGAYQETQYF
TRBV18	TRBJ2-5	-	-	TGTGCCAGCAAACCCGCTGGAGGGATGGGCGGAGAGACCCAGTACTTC	CASKPAGGMGGETQYF
TRBV13	TRBJ2-7	-	-	TGTGCCAGCAGCTTAGACCCCGCTTCCTCCTACGAGCAGTACTTC	CASSLDPASSYEQYF